The clone carrying this TCR beta chain has more than one count but fewer than ten. Its antigen is currently unknown. CDR1 and CDR2 (germline): SGHVS, FQNEAQ. There are 17 residues in the CDR3. The ends were cut back, 1 base at V and 6 bases at J, with 16 bases in the middle. The source of the sample is a study of T cells after yellow fever vaccination. Across the whole study: SMART-Seq v4 Ultra Low Input handled preparation of low-cell-number fractions. Findings and limits, study-wide: There was a possibility that FACS-sorted repertoires contained abundant clonotypes contaminating from the bulk population. Subsequent to the booster, the majority of primary-vaccination clones reappeared (about 97% CD4, around 90% CD8).

MiXCR, applied by TCRdb to the 5' RACE reads, yields one record per CDR3 protein. The sample holds a few hundred thousand distinct CDR3 sequences, 15% to 20% seen once. The sequencing used PBMCs, collected 15 days after the yellow fever booster vaccination. J is TRBJ1-6 and V is TRBV7-8; tentatively, D is TRBD1 (5 bases). The clonotype comes from a young man who received the YFV17D yellow fever vaccine. In DNA, the CDR3 is TGTGCCAGCAGCTTAGAGGGTCAGGGAGGATTTAATTCACCCCTCCACTTT. Amino acids: CASSLEGQGGFNSPLHF.